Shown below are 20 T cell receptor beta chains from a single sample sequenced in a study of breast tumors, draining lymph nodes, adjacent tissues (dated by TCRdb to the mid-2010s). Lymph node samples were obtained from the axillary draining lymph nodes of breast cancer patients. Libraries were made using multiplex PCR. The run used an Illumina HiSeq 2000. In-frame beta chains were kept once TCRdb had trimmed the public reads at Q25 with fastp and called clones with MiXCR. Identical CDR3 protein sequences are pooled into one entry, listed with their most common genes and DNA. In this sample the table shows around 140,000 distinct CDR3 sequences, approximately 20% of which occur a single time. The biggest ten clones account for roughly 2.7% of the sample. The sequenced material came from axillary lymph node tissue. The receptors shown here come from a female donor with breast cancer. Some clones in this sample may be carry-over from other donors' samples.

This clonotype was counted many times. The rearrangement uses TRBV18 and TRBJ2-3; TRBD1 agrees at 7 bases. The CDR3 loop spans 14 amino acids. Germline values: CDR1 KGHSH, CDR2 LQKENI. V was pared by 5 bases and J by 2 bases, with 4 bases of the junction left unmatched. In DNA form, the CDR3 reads TGTGCCAGCTCAGACAGGGATCCCACAGATACGCAGTATTTT. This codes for CASSDRDPTDTQYF.

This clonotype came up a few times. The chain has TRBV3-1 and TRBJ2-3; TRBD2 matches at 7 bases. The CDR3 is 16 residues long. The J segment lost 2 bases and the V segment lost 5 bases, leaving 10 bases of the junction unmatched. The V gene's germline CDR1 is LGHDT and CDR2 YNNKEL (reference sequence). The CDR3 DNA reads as TGTGCCAGCAGCTCGAGAGGGACTATCAACACAGATACGCAGTATTTT. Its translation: CASSSRGTINTDTQYF.

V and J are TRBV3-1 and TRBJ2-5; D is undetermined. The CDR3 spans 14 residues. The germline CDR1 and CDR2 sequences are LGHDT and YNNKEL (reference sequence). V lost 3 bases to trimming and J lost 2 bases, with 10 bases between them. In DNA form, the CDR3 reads TGTGCCAGCAGCCACCTAGGGCCGCAAGAGACCCAGTACTTC. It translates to CASSHLGPQETQYF.

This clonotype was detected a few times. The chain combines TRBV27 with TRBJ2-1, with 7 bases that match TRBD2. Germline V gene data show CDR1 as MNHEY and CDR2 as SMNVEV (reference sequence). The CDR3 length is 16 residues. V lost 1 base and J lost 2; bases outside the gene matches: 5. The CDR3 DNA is TGTGCCAGCAGTTTATTCGGGGGGTCGGCCTACAATGAGCAGTTCTTC. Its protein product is CASSLFGGSAYNEQFF.

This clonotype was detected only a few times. CDR3 region: CASSLVGDTGNTIYF. The CDR3 nucleotides read TGTGCCAGCAGCTTAGTGGGGGATACTGGAAACACCATATATTTT. The J gene is TRBJ1-3, the V gene TRBV11-2; D possibly corresponds to TRBD1 (5 bases). Deletions cut 1 base from V and 2 bases from J, with 9 bases between. Looked up from germline, CDR1 is SGHAT and CDR2 is FQNNGV. CDR3 length equals 15 residues.

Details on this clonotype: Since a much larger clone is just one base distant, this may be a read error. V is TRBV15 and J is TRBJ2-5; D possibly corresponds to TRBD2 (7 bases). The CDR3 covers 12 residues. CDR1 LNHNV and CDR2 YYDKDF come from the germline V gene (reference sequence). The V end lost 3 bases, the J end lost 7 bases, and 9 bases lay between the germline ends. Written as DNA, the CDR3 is TGTGCCACCAGCAGGGGAGGGGGGACCCAGTACTTC. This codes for CATSRGGGTQYF. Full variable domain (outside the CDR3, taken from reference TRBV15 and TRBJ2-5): DAMVIQNPRYQVTQFGKPVTLSCSQTLNHNVMYWYQQKSSQAPKLLFHYYDKDFNNEADTPDNFQSRRPNTSFCFLDIRSPGLGDTAMYLCATSRGGGTQYFGPGTRLLVL.

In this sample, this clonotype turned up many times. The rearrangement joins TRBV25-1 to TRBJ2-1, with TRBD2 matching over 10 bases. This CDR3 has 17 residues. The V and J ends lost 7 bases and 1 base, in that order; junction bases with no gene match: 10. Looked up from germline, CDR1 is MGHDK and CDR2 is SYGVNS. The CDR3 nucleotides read TGTGCCAGCACCTCTCGTGGGACTAGCGAGTCCTACAATGAGCAGTTCTTC. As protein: CASTSRGTSESYNEQFF.

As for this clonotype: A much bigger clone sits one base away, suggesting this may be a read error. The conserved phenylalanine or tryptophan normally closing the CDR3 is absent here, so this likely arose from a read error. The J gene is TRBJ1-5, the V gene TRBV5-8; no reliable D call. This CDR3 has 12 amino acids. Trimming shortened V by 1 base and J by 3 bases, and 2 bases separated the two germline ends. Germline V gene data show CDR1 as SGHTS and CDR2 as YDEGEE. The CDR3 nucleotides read TGTGCCAGCAGCTTGTACAATCAGCCCCAGCATGTT. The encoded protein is CASSLYNQPQHV.

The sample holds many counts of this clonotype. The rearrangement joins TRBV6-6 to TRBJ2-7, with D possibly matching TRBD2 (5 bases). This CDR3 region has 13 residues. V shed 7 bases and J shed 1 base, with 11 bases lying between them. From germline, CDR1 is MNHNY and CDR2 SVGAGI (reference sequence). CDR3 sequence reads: CASTRGPSYEQYF. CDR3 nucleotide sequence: TGTGCCAGCACACGGGGTCCGTCCTACGAGCAGTACTTC.

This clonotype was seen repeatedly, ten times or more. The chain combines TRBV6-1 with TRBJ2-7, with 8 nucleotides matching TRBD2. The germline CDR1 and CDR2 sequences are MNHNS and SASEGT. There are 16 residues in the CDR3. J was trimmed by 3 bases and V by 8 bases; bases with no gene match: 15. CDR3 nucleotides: TGTGCCAGCGTAAAGGGGAGCGGGGGAGGATTCTACGAGCAGTACTTC. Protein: CASVKGSGGGFYEQYF.

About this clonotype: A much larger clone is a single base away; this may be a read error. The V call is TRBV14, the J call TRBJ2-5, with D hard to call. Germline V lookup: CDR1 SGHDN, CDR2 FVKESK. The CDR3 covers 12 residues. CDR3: CASSQDPRTQCF. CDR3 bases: TGTGCCAGCAGCCAAGATCCGAGGACCCAGTGCTTC.

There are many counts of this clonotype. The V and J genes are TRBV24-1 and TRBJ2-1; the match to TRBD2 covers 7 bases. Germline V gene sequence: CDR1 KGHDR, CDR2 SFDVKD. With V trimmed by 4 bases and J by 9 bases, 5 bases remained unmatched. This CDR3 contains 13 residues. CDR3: CATSDPSGSEQFF. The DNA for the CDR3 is TGTGCCACCAGTGACCCTAGCGGCTCTGAGCAGTTCTTC.

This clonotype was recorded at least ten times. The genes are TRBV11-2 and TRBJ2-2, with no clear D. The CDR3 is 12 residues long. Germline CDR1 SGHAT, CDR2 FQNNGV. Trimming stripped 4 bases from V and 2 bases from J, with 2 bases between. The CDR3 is CASSYNTGELFF. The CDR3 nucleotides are TGTGCCAGCAGCTATAACACCGGGGAGCTGTTTTTT. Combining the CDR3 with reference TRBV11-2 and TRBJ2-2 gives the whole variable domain EAGVAQSPRYKIIEKRQSVAFWCNPISGHATLYWYQQILGQGPKLLIQFQNNGVVDDSQLPKDRFSAERLKGVDSTLKIQPAKLEDSAVYLCASSYNTGELFFGEGSRLTVL.

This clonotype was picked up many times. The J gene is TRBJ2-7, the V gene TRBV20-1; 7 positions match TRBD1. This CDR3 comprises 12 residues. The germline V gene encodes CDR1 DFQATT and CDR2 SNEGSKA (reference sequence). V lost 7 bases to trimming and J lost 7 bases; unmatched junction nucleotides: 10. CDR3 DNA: TGCAGTGGGGGACAGTCCTTGGGGGAGCAGTACTTC. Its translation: CSGGQSLGEQYF.

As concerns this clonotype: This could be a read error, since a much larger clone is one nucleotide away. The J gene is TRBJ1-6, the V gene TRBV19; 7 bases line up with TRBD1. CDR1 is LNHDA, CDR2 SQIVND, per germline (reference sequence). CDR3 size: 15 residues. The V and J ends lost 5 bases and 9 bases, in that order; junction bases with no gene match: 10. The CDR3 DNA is TGTGCCAGTAGTGATCACAGGGGAGGTATTTCACCCCTCCACTTT. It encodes CASSDHRGGISPLHF.

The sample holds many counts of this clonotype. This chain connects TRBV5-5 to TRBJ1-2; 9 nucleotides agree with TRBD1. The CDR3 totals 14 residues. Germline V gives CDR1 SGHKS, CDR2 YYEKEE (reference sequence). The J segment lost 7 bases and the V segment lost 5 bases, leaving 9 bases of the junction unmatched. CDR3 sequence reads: CASSTGTGISGYTF. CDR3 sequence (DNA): TGTGCCAGCAGTACCGGGACAGGGATTAGTGGCTACACCTTC.

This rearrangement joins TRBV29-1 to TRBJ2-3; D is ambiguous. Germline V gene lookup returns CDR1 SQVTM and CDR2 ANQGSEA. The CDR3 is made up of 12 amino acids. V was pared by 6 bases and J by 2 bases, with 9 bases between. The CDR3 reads CSVVVHTDTQYF. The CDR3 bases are TGCAGCGTAGTAGTCCACACAGATACGCAGTATTTT.

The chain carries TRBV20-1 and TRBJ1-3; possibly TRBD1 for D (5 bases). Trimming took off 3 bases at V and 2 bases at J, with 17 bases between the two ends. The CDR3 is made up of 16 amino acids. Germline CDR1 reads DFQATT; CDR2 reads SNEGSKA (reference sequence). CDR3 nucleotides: TGCAGTGCTAGGACCGCCCCTCCAGGGCCTGGAAACACCATATATTTT. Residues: CSARTAPPGPGNTIYF.

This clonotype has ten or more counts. The CDR3 reads CASSFGEETQYF. CDR3 nucleotides: TGTGCCAGCAGCTTCGGAGAGGAGACCCAGTACTTC. The chain links TRBV11-3 to TRBJ2-5; no firm D call. The CDR3 sequence is 12 residues long. The V gene lost 3 bases and the J gene lost 5 bases, with 7 bases spanning the gap. CDR1 is SGHNT and CDR2 is YENEEA in the germline V gene.

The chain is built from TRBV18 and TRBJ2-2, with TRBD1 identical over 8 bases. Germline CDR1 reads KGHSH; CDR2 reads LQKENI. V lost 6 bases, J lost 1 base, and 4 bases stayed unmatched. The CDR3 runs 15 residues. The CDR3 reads CASSSGTGNTGELFF. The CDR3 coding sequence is TGTGCCAGCTCCTCCGGGACAGGGAACACCGGGGAGCTGTTTTTT.